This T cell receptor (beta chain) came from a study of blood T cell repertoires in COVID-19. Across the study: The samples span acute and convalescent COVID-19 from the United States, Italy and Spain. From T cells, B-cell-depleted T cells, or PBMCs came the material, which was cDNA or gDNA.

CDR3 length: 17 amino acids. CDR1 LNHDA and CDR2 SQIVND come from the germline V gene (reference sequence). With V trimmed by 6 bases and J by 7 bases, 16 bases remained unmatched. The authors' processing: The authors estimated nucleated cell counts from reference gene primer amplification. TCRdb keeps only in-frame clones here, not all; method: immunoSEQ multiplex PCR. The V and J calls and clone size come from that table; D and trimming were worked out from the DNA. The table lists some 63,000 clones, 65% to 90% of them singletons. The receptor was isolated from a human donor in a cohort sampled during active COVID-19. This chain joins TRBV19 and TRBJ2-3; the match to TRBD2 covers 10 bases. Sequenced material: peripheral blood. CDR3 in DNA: TGTGCCAGTAGCTCCATTCAGCGGGGGGGCCCGGGGAATACGCAGTATTTT. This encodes CASSSIQRGGPGNTQYF.